A single TCR beta chain is shown here with its context. Its antigen is still unknown. The data belong to a study of cytomegalovirus exposure and HLA in healthy donors. Study summary: As an earlier analysis found, 150 million to 200 million T cells yielded around 110 million unique TCR beta sequences.

Study-level points and caveats: The investigators catalogued 150 or so TCR beta chains as cytomegalovirus-associated.

This CDR3 has 15 amino acids. V was pared by 5 bases and J by 0 bases, with 11 bases between. The V gene's germline CDR1 is MDHEN and CDR2 SYDVKM. This PCR relied on a set of 60 Vbeta primers and 13 Jbeta primers. Sequencing used immunoSEQ multiplex PCR; TCRdb keeps in-frame clones, though not all of them. Counted here are about 76,000 clones, roughly 78% occurring once; the ten biggest clones make up 2% to 3%. The sample consisted of PBMCs. This chain links TRBV28 with TRBJ2-1; TRBD1 is a possible D gene (6 bases). This TCR was sampled from a man aged 30 to 45 in good health and CMV-seronegative. The CDR3 here is CASSTTGGSYNEQFF. CDR3 in DNA: TGTGCCAGCAGTACGACAGGAGGCTCCTACAATGAGCAGTTCTTC.